Presented here are 22 T cell receptor beta chains from one specimen sequenced in a study of T-cell reconstitution after alpha-beta-depleted transplantation in children. Unique molecular identifiers were built into the TCRbeta library. One entry per CDR3 protein, called by TCRdb with MiXCR from the PCR reads. The data contain over 450,000 distinct CDR3 sequences, about 10% of them singletons. The sequencing used PBMCs, collected before TCRalphabeta/CD19-depleted stem cell transplant. These receptors came from a child aged 2-15 years with inherited bone marrow failure, due to receive a stem cell transplant.

This clonotype was counted at least ten times. The genes are TRBV3-1 and TRBJ2-5, with TRBD2 matching 8 bases. The germline V gene has CDR1 LGHDT and CDR2 YNNKEL (reference sequence). After removal of 4 bases from V and 5 bases from J, the junction contained 6 bases not matched to a gene. CDR3 size: 14 residues. The CDR3 loop reads CASSPRLAGETQYF. CDR3 sequence (DNA): TGTGCCAGCAGCCCCCGGCTAGCGGGTGAGACCCAGTACTTC.

This clonotype was recorded many times. The gene calls are TRBV5-1 and TRBJ2-3; D gene ambiguous. The V gene lost 1 base and the J gene lost 4 bases, with 7 bases spanning the gap. Germline assignment: CDR1 SGHRS and CDR2 YFSETQ. There are 13 residues in the CDR3. The CDR3 region is CASSLPSADTQYF. CDR3 DNA: TGCGCCAGCAGCTTGCCATCAGCAGATACGCAGTATTTT.

In this sample, this clonotype turned up many times. V is TRBV5-1 and J is TRBJ1-1; D is unresolved. V lost 1 base, J lost 1 base, and 11 bases lay in between. The CDR3 runs to 15 residues. The V gene's germline CDR1 is SGHRS and CDR2 YFSETQ. CDR3 residues: CASSLNVYGNTEAFF. CDR3 DNA: TGCGCCAGCAGCTTGAACGTTTACGGGAACACTGAAGCTTTCTTT.

This clonotype showed up just a few times. The chain links TRBV19 to TRBJ2-2; tentatively, D is TRBD2 (5 bases). The CDR3 is 13 amino acids. Germline V gives CDR1 LNHDA, CDR2 SQIVND (reference sequence). V was trimmed by 4 bases and J by 6 bases, leaving 9 bases between them. The CDR3: CASSSDGAGELFF. The CDR3 DNA reads as TGTGCCAGTAGTAGTGACGGGGCCGGGGAGCTGTTTTTT.

Details on this clonotype: A much larger clone differs by one base, so this may be a read error. The chain couples TRBV24-1 to TRBJ2-7; TRBD1 agrees at 9 bases. CDR3 length: 13 residues. V shed 9 bases and J 1 base; nucleotides not matched to a gene: 3. The germline V gene has CDR1 KGHDR and CDR2 SFDVKD. In DNA form, the CDR3 reads TGTGCCACCGCCGGGACAGGGTCCTACGAGCAGTACTTC. Protein: CATAGTGSYEQYF.

This clonotype was counted at least ten times. The chain joins TRBV29-1 to TRBJ2-7; 7 nucleotides agree with TRBD2. The length of the CDR3 is 15 residues. V lost 0 bases and J lost 5; bases outside the gene matches: 10. The V gene's germline CDR1 is SQVTM and CDR2 ANQGSEA. CDR3 region: CSVEDLGPGTNEQYF. The CDR3 DNA reads TGCAGCGTTGAAGATCTGGGACCGGGGACTAACGAGCAGTACTTC.

Turning to this clonotype: Since a much larger clone is just one base distant, this may be a read error. The rearrangement uses TRBV12-3 or TRBV12-4 and TRBJ2-5; 8 positions agree with TRBD1. The CDR3 consists of 16 residues. The chain's CDR3 is CACSLTSGGAHATQYF. In DNA, the CDR3 is TGTGCCTGCAGTTTAACATCAGGGGGCGCCCATGCGACCCAGTACTTC.

The table lists this clonotype with many counts. The CDR3 is CASKVSTPGYTQYF. CDR3 bases: TGTGCCAGTAAGGTCAGCACTCCAGGATATACGCAGTATTTT. This sequence joins TRBV19 and TRBJ2-3; no definite D call. V was trimmed by 7 bases and J by 7 bases, leaving 18 bases between them. This CDR3 contains 14 residues. CDR1 is LNHDA, CDR2 SQIVND, per germline (reference sequence).

This clonotype occurred many times. This rearrangement joins TRBV12-3 or TRBV12-4 to TRBJ1-1; D is possibly TRBD1 (5 bases). This CDR3 is built from 15 residues. Trimming stripped 3 bases from V and 1 base from J, with 12 bases between. CDR3 protein: CASSFWGNRNTEAFF. CDR3 sequence (DNA): TGTGCCAGCAGTTTTTGGGGCAACAGGAACACTGAAGCTTTCTTT.

This clonotype was observed many times. This chain connects TRBV27 to TRBJ2-2; D not certain. Germline lookup yields CDR1 MNHEY and CDR2 SMNVEV (reference sequence). V lost 5 bases and J 2 bases, leaving 12 bases between the germline ends. The CDR3 has 15 amino acids. CDR3 DNA sequence: TGTGCCAGCAGTCCCCTTCCGATAAACACCGGGGAGCTGTTTTTT. Amino acids: CASSPLPINTGELFF.

This clonotype showed up just a few times. V gene TRBV20-1 combines with J gene TRBJ1-1; maybe TRBD1 (6 bases). The length of the CDR3 is 14 residues. Germline CDR1 DFQATT, CDR2 SNEGSKA (reference sequence). V was clipped by 4 bases and J by 1 base, with 13 bases between them. For the CDR3, the DNA is TGCAGTGCTACCTTACAGGGTTGGAACACTGAAGCTTTCTTT. Translated, it gives CSATLQGWNTEAFF.

The chain uses TRBV4-3 and TRBJ1-4; 9 nucleotides match TRBD1. V was clipped by 6 bases and J by 5 bases; unmatched bases: 4. Germline V gene data show CDR1 as LGHNA and CDR2 as YSLEER. There are 14 residues in the CDR3. CDR3 nucleotides: TGCGCCAGCAGGGGGGACAGGGTAAATGAAAAACTGTTTTTT. Protein: CASRGDRVNEKLFF.

This clonotype occurred a few times. The chain links TRBV5-4 to TRBJ2-2; D unclear. V lost 4 bases to trimming and J lost 6 bases, with 7 bases between them. This CDR3 contains 12 residues. The germline V gene has CDR1 SGHNT and CDR2 YYREEE (reference sequence). CDR3 amino acids: CASSQRPGELFF. In DNA, the CDR3 is TGTGCCAGCAGCCAAAGGCCCGGGGAGCTGTTTTTT.

Many counts were recorded for this clonotype. The V and J genes are TRBV12-3 or TRBV12-4 and TRBJ2-5; D gene uncertain. CDR3 size: 13 residues. V was trimmed by 5 bases and J by 10 bases, leaving 17 bases between them. The CDR3 DNA is TGTGCCAGCAGTAGGACGGATCTGGGGAACCAGTACTTC. Amino acid sequence: CASSRTDLGNQYF.

The sample holds many counts of this clonotype. V usage is TRBV29-1 and J usage is TRBJ2-1, with 8 nucleotides matching TRBD2. V lost 2 bases and J lost 3; bases outside the gene matches: 3. Germline V lookup: CDR1 SQVTM, CDR2 ANQGSEA. CDR3 size: 14 residues. The CDR3 sequence is CSVERSGSYNEQFF. The DNA for the CDR3 is TGCAGCGTTGAAAGAAGCGGGAGCTACAATGAGCAGTTCTTC.

This clonotype was detected many times. The chain uses TRBV4-3 and TRBJ1-5; possible D gene TRBD1, 5 bases. CDR1 LGHNA and CDR2 YSLEER come from the germline V gene. This CDR3 region has 15 residues. Trimming shortened V by 4 bases and J by 7 bases, and 17 bases separated the two germline ends. CDR3 nucleotides: TGCGCCAGCAGCCGTCTATACGGCGGGGACCAGCCCCAGCATTTT. This sequence encodes CASSRLYGGDQPQHF.

Ten or more counts support this clonotype. In DNA form, the CDR3 reads TGTGCCAGCAGGGTGAAGGGGTACTATGGCTACACCTTC. Its translation is CASRVKGYYGYTF. The chain uses TRBV21-1 and TRBJ1-2; TRBD1, the D gene given by the table, was not confirmed from the DNA. TRBV21-1 is recorded as a pseudogene. This CDR3 is 13 amino acids long.

V is TRBV30 and J is TRBJ2-2; 11 bases are shared with TRBD2. The CDR3 totals 13 residues. The junction had 4 bases not matched to a gene; V was cut back by 0 bases and J by 13 bases. From germline, CDR1 is GTSNPN and CDR2 SVGIG (reference sequence). CDR3 nucleotide sequence: TGTGCCTGGAGTGTACTAGCGGGAGTCGCGCTGTTTTTT. It encodes CAWSVLAGVALFF.

Ten or more counts support this clonotype. The chain employs TRBV4-1 and TRBJ1-5; D is perhaps TRBD1 (6 bases). The CDR3 extends over 16 amino acids. With 4 bases removed from V and 1 base from J, the gap between germline ends came to 14 bases. Per germline, CDR1 MGHRA and CDR2 YSYEKL. The CDR3 DNA reads TGCGCCAGCAGCCGAGGGACACCGGGGAGCAATCAGCCCCAGCATTTT. It yields the protein CASSRGTPGSNQPQHF.

This clonotype was detected ten times or more. The rearrangement links TRBV7-9 to TRBJ2-7, with D possibly TRBD1 on 5 matching bases. Germline V gene sequence: CDR1 SEHNR, CDR2 FQNEAQ (reference sequence). CDR3 size: 15 residues. The germline V and J ends were trimmed by 3 bases and 3 bases, with 15 bases remaining between them. Written as DNA, the CDR3 is TGTGCCAGCAGCTTCCCCTACCCGCAGGGCTACGAGCAGTACTTC. It yields the protein CASSFPYPQGYEQYF.

About this clonotype: A much larger clone lies one base from this, so it may be a read error. The chain uses TRBV30 and TRBJ2-5; D unresolved. V was cut by 3 bases and J by 4 bases, with 12 bases left in between. The germline CDR1 and CDR2 sequences are GTSNPN and SVGIG (reference sequence). This CDR3 contains 13 residues. The chain's CDR3 is CAWSGGVGETQYF. The CDR3 coding sequence is TGTGCCTGGAGCGGTGGAGTTGGAGAGACCCAGTACTTC.

The table lists this clonotype with many counts. The rearrangement links TRBV5-1 to TRBJ2-3; D is ambiguous. The CDR3 length is 14 residues. V lost 4 bases and J lost 3, with 12 bases in between. Germline V lookup: CDR1 SGHRS, CDR2 YFSETQ. In DNA form, the CDR3 reads TGCGCCAGCAGCGGCCAAAGGTCGACAGATACGCAGTATTTT. It translates to CASSGQRSTDTQYF.